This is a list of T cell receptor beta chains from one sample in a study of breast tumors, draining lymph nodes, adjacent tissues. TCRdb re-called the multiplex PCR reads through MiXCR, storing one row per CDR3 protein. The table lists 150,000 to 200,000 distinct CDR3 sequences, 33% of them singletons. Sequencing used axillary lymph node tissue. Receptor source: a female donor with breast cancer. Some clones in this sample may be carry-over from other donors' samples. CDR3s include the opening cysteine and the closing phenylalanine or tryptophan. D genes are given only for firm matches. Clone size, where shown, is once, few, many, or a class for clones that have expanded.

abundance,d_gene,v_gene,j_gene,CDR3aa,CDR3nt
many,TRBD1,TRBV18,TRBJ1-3,CASSHLTGGASGNTIYF,TGTGCCAGCTCACACCTGACAGGGGGCGCGTCTGGAAACACCATATATTTT
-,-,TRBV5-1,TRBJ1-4,CASSPPQGNEKLFF,TGCGCCAGTAGCCCCCCCCAAGGTAATGAAAAACTGTTTTTT
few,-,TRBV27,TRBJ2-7,CASSLSGGDRVYEQYF,TGTGCCAGCAGTTTATCAGGGGGGGACAGAGTCTACGAGCAGTACTTC
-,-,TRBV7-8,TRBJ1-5,CASSPREGSNQPQHF,TGTGCCAGCAGCCCCAGGGAGGGGAGCAATCAGCCCCAGCATTTT
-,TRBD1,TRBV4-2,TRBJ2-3,CASSQTGTGEGTDTQYF,TGTGCCAGCAGCCAGACCGGGACAGGGGAAGGCACAGATACGCAGTATTTT
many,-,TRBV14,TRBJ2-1,CASSQEMVGLGEQFF,TGTGCCAGCAGCCAAGAAATGGTAGGGTTGGGTGAGCAGTTCTTC
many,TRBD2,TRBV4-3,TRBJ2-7,CASSQELAGPEEQYF,TGCGCCAGCAGCCAAGAACTAGCGGGACCGGAGGAGCAGTACTTC
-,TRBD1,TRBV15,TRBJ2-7,CATSRVPFSGTGEDEQYF,TGTGCCACCAGCAGAGTTCCCTTTTCCGGGACAGGGGAAGACGAGCAGTACTTC
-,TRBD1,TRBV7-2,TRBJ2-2,CANSLVAGTGTSGELFF,TGTGCCAACAGCTTAGTAGCCGGGACAGGGACGTCTGGGGAGCTGTTTTTT
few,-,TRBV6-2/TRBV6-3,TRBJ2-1,CASSSRKTLNEQFF,TGTGCCAGCAGTTCCCGTAAGACCCTCAATGAGCAGTTCTTC
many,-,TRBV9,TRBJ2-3,CASSAEGGDTQYF,TGTGCCAGCAGCGCCGAGGGGGGGGATACGCAGTATTTT
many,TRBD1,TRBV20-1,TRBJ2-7,CSATPGQGNHEQYF,TGCAGTGCAACCCCGGGACAGGGTAACCACGAGCAGTACTTC
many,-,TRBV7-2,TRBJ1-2,CASSPFKGYTF,TGTGCCAGCAGCCCCTTTAAGGGCTACACCTTC
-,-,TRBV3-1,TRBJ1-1,CASSQEVMGLEAFF,TGTGCCAGCAGCCAAGAGGTGATGGGCTTGGAAGCTTTCTTT
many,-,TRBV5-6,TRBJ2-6,CASKLAGEGGANVLTF,TGTGCCAGCAAATTGGCAGGGGAAGGTGGGGCCAACGTCCTGACTTTC
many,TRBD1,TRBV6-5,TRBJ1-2,CASSPGQGWGYTF,TGTGCCAGTTCCCCTGGACAGGGGTGGGGCTACACCTTC
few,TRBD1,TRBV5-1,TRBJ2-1,CASRGRGQGVNEQFF,TGCGCCAGCAGGGGACGGGGACAGGGGGTCAATGAGCAGTTCTTC
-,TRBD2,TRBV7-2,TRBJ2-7,CASSWELAGGHEQYF,TGTGCCAGCAGCTGGGAGCTAGCGGGAGGCCACGAGCAGTACTTC
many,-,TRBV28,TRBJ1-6,CASSFEEGYDYSPLHF,TGTGCCAGCAGTTTTGAGGAGGGATACGATTACTCACCCCTCCACTTT
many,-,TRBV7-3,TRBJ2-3,CASSRPPEGTDTQYF,TGTGCCAGCAGCCGACCACCCGAGGGGACAGATACGCAGTATTTT
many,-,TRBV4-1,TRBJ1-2,CASSQDGAAFYGYTF,TGCGCCAGCAGCCAAGATGGTGCAGCCTTCTATGGCTACACCTTC
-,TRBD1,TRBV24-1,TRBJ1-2,CATSEDLGTEEDGYTF,TGTGCCACCAGTGAGGACCTCGGGACAGAAGAAGACGGCTACACCTTC
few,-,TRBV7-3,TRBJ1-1,CASSLLGNTEAFF,TGTGCCAGCAGCTTATTGGGGAACACTGAAGCTTTCTTT
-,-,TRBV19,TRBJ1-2,CASRAGLGPGYGYTF,TGTGCCAGTAGGGCAGGGTTGGGGCCTGGCTATGGCTACACCTTC